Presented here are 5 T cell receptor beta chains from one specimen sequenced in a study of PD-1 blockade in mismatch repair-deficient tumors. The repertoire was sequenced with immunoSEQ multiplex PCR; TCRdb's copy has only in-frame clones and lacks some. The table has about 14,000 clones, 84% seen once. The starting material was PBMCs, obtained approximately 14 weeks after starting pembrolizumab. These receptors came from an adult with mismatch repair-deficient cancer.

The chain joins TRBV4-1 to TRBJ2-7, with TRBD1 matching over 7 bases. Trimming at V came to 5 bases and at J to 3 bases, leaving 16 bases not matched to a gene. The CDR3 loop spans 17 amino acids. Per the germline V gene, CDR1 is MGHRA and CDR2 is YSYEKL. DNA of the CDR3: TGCGCCAGCAGCGGTAAGGAGCGGACAGGCGAATACTACGAGCAGTACTTC. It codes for CASSGKERTGEYYEQYF.

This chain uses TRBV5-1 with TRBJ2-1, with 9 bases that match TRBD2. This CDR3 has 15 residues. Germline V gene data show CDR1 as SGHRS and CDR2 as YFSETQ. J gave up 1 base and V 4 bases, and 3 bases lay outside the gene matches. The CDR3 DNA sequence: TGCGCCAGCAGCCCAGCGGGAGGTTCCTACAATGAGCAGTTCTTC. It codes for CASSPAGGSYNEQFF.

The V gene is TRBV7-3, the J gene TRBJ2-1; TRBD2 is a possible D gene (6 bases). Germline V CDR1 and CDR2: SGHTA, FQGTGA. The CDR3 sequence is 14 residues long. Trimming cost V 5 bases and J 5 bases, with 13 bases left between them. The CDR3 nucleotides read TGTGCCAGCAGCCTAGGGACTGGAAACAATGAGCAGTTCTTC. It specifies CASSLGTGNNEQFF.

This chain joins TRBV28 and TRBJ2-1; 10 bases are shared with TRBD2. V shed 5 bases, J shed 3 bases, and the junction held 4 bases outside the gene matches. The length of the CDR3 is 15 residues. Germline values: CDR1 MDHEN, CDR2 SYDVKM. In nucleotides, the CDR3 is TGTGCCAGCAGTCCCCTAGCGGGAGACTACAATGAGCAGTTCTTC. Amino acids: CASSPLAGDYNEQFF.

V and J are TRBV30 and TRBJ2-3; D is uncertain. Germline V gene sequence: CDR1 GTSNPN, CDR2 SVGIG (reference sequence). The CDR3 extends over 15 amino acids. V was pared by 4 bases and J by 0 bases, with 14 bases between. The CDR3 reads CAWKETHPSTDTQYF. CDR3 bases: TGTGCCTGGAAGGAGACCCACCCAAGCACAGATACGCAGTATTTT.